These T cell receptor beta chains were read from a single sample in a study of regulatory T cells in long-lasting Graves disease. TCRdb used MiXCR to reprocess the multiplex PCR reads, holding one entry per CDR3 protein. The repertoire holds around 480,000 distinct CDR3 sequences, with around 16% as singletons. These data were also reused for a study on T cells in Graves' hyperthyroidism and ophthalmopathy.

Sample: peripheral blood mononuclear cells (PBMCs), taken at new diagnosis, from a patient treated with antithyroid drugs. Receptors originate from a man aged 35-49 years with Graves disease. Both conserved end residues are part of each CDR3. D genes are given only for firm matches. Expanded clones are given a class, and other clones once, few, many or no size at all.

d_call j_call v_call clone_size cdr3_nt cdr3_aa
. TRBJ1-1 TRBV5-1 . TGCGCCAGCAGCATTCGGACCGGGATCCGGAACACTGAAGCTTTCTTT CASSIRTGIRNTEAFF
. TRBJ1-5 TRBV6-1 many TGTGCCAGCAGTGAAGCGGGGGGAGTCAATCAGCCCCAGCATTTT CASSEAGGVNQPQHF
TRBD2 TRBJ2-3 TRBV7-2 few TGTGCCAGCAGCCCTGCGAGGACTAGCGGGATCACAGATACGCAGTATTTT CASSPARTSGITDTQYF
TRBD1 TRBJ2-7 TRBV6-1 few TGTGCCAGCAGTAAAGGGACAGGGGGTCGCGAGCAGTACTTC CASSKGTGGREQYF
TRBD2 TRBJ2-1 TRBV18 many TGTGCCAGCTCATCCCCTAGCGGGAGCTCCTACAATGAGCAGTTCTTC CASSSPSGSSYNEQFF
. TRBJ2-2 TRBV12-3/TRBV12-4 many TGTGCCAGCAGTTTAATTAGGAGCCGACGACCTAACACCGGGGAGCTGTTTTTT CASSLIRSRRPNTGELFF
. TRBJ2-2 TRBV7-3 many TGTGCCAGCAGCGCGATACGAGGGACCGGGGAGCTGTTTTTT CASSAIRGTGELFF
. TRBJ1-2 TRBV29-1 . TGCAGCGTTGATAGACCCCCCGGGTATGGCTACACCTTC CSVDRPPGYGYTF
. TRBJ2-7 TRBV11-3 many TGTGCCAGCAGCTTAGGAGGGGCGGACGAGCAGTACTTC CASSLGGADEQYF
TRBD1 TRBJ2-5 TRBV2 many TGTGCCAGCACTCCCGGACAGGGAATTGGAGGATACTTC CASTPGQGIGGYF
. TRBJ2-5 TRBV11-3 few TGTGCCAGCCGAGCGGGCAACCAAGAGACCCAGTACTTC CASRAGNQETQYF
TRBD2 TRBJ2-1 TRBV20-1 . TGCAGTGCTAGAGGGGGAGGACTAGCGGGGGGGAGAGAGCAGTTCTTC CSARGGGLAGGREQFF
. TRBJ2-7 TRBV7-9 many TGTGCCAGCAGTCAGAACAGGGCCTACGAGCAGTACTTC CASSQNRAYEQYF
. TRBJ1-1 TRBV20-1 . TGCAGTGCTAGAGATCATGCGAACACTGAAGCTTTCTTT CSARDHANTEAFF
. TRBJ2-7 TRBV20-1 many TGCAGTGCGAAGAGGGGAGCCCTCTACGAGCAGTACTTC CSAKRGALYEQYF
TRBD1 TRBJ1-2 TRBV6-5 few TGTGCCAGCAGTTACTTACAGGGGAACTATGGCTACACCTTC CASSYLQGNYGYTF
. TRBJ2-7 TRBV7-9 many TGTGCCAGCAGCTCCGGGCCGGACGAGCAGTACTTC CASSSGPDEQYF
TRBD2 TRBJ2-1 TRBV15 many TGTGCCACCAGCAGAGATGTTGGGCTAGCGGGAGGATCCTACAATGAGCAGTTCTTC CATSRDVGLAGGSYNEQFF
TRBD1 TRBJ2-2 TRBV30 . TGTGCCTGGAGTGTATTGATGCGACAGGGGGCGGGCCGGGAGCTGTTTTTT CAWSVLMRQGAGRELFF
TRBD2 TRBJ2-7 TRBV12-3/TRBV12-4 . TGTGCCAGCAGCCGACTAGCGTTAAGCTCCTACGAGCAGTACTTC CASSRLALSSYEQYF
TRBD2 TRBJ2-1 TRBV20-1 many TGCAGTGCTAGCCGGCTAGCGGGGGCACCTGAGCAGTTCTTC CSASRLAGAPEQFF
TRBD2 TRBJ2-2 TRBV30 many TGTGCCGGTACTAGCGGGAGGGCATTCGGGGAGCTGTTTTTT CAGTSGRAFGELFF
. TRBJ2-5 TRBV5-5 many TGTGCCAGCAGCTTAAACAGACTACCCCAAGAGACCCAGTACTTC CASSLNRLPQETQYF
. TRBJ1-1 TRBV4-1 few TGCGCCAGCAGCCAAGTAGTCCTCGAGGAAGCTTTCTTT CASSQVVLEEAFF
TRBD1 TRBJ2-1 TRBV20-1 many TGCAGTGCTAGAAGGGGGACAGGTTCCTATGAGCAGTTCTTC CSARRGTGSYEQFF
TRBD2 TRBJ2-3 TRBV29-1 . TGCAGCGTTACAGGGCTAGCGGGAGGCACAGATACGCAGTATTTT CSVTGLAGGTDTQYF
. TRBJ2-7 TRBV5-1 many TGCGCCAGCAGGGAGGGGGCCCTCTCCTACGAGCAGTACTTC CASREGALSYEQYF
. TRBJ1-4 TRBV29-1 . TGCAGCGTTGGAGGGATCATAGGTGAAAAACTGTTTTTT CSVGGIIGEKLFF
TRBD1 TRBJ2-7 TRBV11-3 . TGTGCCAGCAGTCGGGACAGGGGGGCCTACGAGCAGTACTTC CASSRDRGAYEQYF
. TRBJ2-5 TRBV28 . TGTGCCAGCAGTTTAGTGGGGGCGGGGATAAACCAAGAGACCCAGTACTTC CASSLVGAGINQETQYF
TRBD1 TRBJ1-2 TRBV27 . TGTGCCAGCAGGCGGACAGGGTTAACAAGCGGCTACACCTTC CASRRTGLTSGYTF
TRBD1 TRBJ1-5 TRBV19 . TGTGCCAGCCGGGACAGAAGCAATCAGCCCCAGCATTTT CASRDRSNQPQHF
. TRBJ1-2 TRBV28 many TGTGCCAGCAGTTTAGGGGGCTATGGCTACACCTTC CASSLGGYGYTF
. TRBJ2-3 TRBV10-2 . TGCGCCAGCAGTGTATTCGGGGGAACAGATACGCAGTATTTT CASSVFGGTDTQYF
TRBD1 TRBJ1-2 TRBV7-9 few TGTGCCAGCAGCCGCGGGACAGAAGGGGGCTACACCTTC CASSRGTEGGYTF
. TRBJ1-1 TRBV3-1 many TGTGCCAGCAGCCAATTAGATAAAGATGAAGCTTTCTTT CASSQLDKDEAFF
. TRBJ2-1 TRBV27 . TGTGCCAGCAGTTTTCGGGGCGGGCATAATTACAATGAGCAGTTCTTC CASSFRGGHNYNEQFF
TRBD2 TRBJ2-7 TRBV4-2 once TGTGCCAGCAGCCAAGATCCAGGGACTAGTGACGAGCAGTACTTC CASSQDPGTSDEQYF
. TRBJ2-7 TRBV20-1 few TGCAGTGCGGAGGAAAGTTTCGGCGAGCAGTACTTC CSAEESFGEQYF
TRBD1 TRBJ2-6 TRBV6-5 . TGTGCCAGCAGTTCCCGGGACAGGGGTCTTGGGGCCAACGTCCTGACTTTC CASSSRDRGLGANVLTF
TRBD1 TRBJ1-1 TRBV30 . TGTGCCTGGAAATTACGGGACAGGGACGTCACTGAAGCTTTCTTT CAWKLRDRDVTEAFF
. TRBJ2-1 TRBV11-2 many TGTGCCAGCAGCTTCACGTCGGGGAGCGATGAGCAGTTCTTC CASSFTSGSDEQFF
. TRBJ1-5 TRBV30 few TGTGCCTGGAGTCCGGGGTTGGGCACCAATCAGCCCCAGCATTTT CAWSPGLGTNQPQHF
. TRBJ2-5 TRBV5-1 . TGCGCCAGCAGCTTGGACGGGAGAGGTGGGACCCAGTACTTC CASSLDGRGGTQYF
. TRBJ2-2 TRBV7-9 few TGTGCCACCCAGGGGGGGACCCCCACCGGGGAGCTGTTTTTT CATQGGTPTGELFF
. TRBJ1-1 TRBV5-1 . TGCGCCAGCAGCCCCCAGGACAGCTTGATGAACACTGAAGCTTTCTTT CASSPQDSLMNTEAFF
. TRBJ1-1 TRBV2 many TGTGCCAGCAGGGACACTAGGAGGACTGAGGCTTTCTTT CASRDTRRTEAFF
TRBD1 TRBJ2-1 TRBV10-1 few TGCGCCAGCAGTAGTAGACAGGGATTCAACAATGAGCAGTTCTTC CASSSRQGFNNEQFF
TRBD1 TRBJ1-6 TRBV3-1 . TGTGCCAGCAGCCAAAGAGAAACAGGGGGACGGAATTCACCCCTCCACTTT CASSQRETGGRNSPLHF
TRBD1 TRBJ1-1 TRBV12-3/TRBV12-4 many TGTGCCAGCAGGCTGAGGGACAGGGTGAACACTGAAGCTTTCTTT CASRLRDRVNTEAFF
. TRBJ2-2 TRBV28 many TGTGCCAGCACCCCTTCAGGACCGAACACCGGGGAGCTGTTTTTT CASTPSGPNTGELFF
. TRBJ2-7 TRBV5-1 . TGCGCCAGCAGCTTGGTACAACTCTCCTACGAGCAGTACTTC CASSLVQLSYEQYF
. TRBJ2-2 TRBV4-2 few TGTGCCAGCAGCCAAGATCGAGGGAGCGACACCGGGGAGCTGTTTTTT CASSQDRGSDTGELFF
. TRBJ2-7 TRBV19 once TGTGCCAGTACATTTAGTGCCTACGAGCAGTACTTC CASTFSAYEQYF